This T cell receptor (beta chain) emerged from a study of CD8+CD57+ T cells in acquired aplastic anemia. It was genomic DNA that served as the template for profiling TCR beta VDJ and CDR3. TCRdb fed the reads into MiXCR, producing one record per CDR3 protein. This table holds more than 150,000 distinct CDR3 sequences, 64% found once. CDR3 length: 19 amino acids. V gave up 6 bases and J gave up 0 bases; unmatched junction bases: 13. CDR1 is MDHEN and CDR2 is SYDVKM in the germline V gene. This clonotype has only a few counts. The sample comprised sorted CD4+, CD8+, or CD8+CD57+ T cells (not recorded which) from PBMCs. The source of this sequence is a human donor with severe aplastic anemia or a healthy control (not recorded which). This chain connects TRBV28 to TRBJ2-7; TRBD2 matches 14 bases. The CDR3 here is CASRYSGGLAGELSYEQYF. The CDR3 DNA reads TGTGCCAGCAGGTACTCAGGGGGACTAGCGGGGGAGCTCTCCTACGAGCAGTACTTC.